This T cell receptor (beta chain) is drawn from a study of shared clonotypes between healthy human individuals. V dropped 0 bases and J dropped 0; count of bases not matched to a gene: 11. Per the germline V gene, CDR1 is LGHNA and CDR2 is YSLEER. The CDR3 loop spans 20 amino acids. Some clones are missing from TCRdb's copy, which holds only in-frame ones; the method was immunoSEQ multiplex PCR. The sample records millions of clones, about 92% being singletons. The sequence was obtained from a man younger than 30 in good health. The V call is TRBV4-3, the J call TRBJ2-1; 10 bases align to TRBD2. Specimen: naive CD4+ T cells sorted from blood. The subset denotes: CD45RA+ positively selected. The CDR3 reads CASSQDRWLAGGYSYNEQFF. Written as DNA, the CDR3 is TGCGCCAGCAGCCAAGATAGGTGGTTAGCGGGAGGCTACTCCTACAATGAGCAGTTCTTC.